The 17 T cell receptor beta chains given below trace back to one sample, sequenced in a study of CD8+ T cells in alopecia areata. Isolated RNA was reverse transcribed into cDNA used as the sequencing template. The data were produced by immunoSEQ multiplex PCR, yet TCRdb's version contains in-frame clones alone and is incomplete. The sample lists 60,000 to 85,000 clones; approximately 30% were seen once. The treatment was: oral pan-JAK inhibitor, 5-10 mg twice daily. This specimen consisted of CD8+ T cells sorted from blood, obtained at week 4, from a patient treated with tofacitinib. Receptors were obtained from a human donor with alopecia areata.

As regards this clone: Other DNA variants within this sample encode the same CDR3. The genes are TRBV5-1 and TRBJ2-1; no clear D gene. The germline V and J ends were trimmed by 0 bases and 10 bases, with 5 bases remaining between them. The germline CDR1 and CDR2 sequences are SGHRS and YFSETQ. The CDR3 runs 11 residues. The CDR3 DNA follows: TGCGCCAGCAGCTTGGGACCCGAGCAGTTCTTC. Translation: CASSLGPEQFF.

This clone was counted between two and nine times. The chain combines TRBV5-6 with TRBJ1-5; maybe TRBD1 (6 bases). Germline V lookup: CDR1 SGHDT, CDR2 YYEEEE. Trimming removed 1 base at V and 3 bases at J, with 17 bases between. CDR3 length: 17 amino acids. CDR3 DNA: TGTGCCAGCAGCTTGTTCCGGGTGGGGGGGCACAATCAGCCCCAGCATTTT. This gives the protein CASSLFRVGGHNQPQHF.

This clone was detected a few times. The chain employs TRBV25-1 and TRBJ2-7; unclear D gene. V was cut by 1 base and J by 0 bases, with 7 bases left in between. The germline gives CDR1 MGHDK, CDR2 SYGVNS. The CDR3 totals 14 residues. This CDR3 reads CASSESAVSYEQYF. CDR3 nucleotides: TGTGCCAGCAGTGAATCGGCTGTCTCCTACGAGCAGTACTTC.

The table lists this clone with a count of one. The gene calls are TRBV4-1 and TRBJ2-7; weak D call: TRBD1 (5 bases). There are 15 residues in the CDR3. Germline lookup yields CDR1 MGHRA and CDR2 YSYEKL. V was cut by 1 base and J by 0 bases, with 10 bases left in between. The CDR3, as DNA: TGCGCCAGCAGCCAAGGTAGACAGAACTCCTACGAGCAGTACTTC. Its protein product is CASSQGRQNSYEQYF.

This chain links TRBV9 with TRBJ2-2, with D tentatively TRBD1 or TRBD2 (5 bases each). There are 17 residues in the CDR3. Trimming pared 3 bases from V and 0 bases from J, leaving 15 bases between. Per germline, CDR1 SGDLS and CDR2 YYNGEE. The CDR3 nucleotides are TGTGCCAGCAGCGCCCCGGGACGAAGACCGAACACCGGGGAGCTGTTTTTT. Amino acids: CASSAPGRRPNTGELFF.

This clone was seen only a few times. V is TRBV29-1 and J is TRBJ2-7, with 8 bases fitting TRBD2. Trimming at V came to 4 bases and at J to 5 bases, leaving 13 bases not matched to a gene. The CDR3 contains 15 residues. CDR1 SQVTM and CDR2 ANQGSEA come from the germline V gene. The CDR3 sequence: CSVGGPGGNENEQYF. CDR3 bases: TGCAGCGTTGGTGGGCCGGGGGGGAACGAGAACGAGCAGTACTTC.

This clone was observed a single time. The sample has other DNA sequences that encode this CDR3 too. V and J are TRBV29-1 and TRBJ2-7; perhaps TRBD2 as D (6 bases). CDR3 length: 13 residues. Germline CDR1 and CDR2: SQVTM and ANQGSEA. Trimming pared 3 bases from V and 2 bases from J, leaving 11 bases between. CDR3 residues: CSVEGGVPYEQYF. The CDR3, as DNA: TGCAGCGTTGAGGGCGGGGTCCCCTACGAGCAGTACTTC.

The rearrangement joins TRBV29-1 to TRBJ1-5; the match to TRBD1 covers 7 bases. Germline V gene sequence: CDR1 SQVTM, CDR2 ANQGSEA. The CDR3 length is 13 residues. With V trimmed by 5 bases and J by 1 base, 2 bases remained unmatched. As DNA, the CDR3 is TGCAGCGTTAAACAGGGGAGCAATCAGCCCCAGCATTTT. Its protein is CSVKQGSNQPQHF.

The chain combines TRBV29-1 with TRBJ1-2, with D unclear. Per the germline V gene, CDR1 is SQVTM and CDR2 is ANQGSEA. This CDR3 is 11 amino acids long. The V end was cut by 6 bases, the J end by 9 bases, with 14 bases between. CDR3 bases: TGCAGCGTGGGTACAGAAGCTCGCTACACCTTC. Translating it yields CSVGTEARYTF.

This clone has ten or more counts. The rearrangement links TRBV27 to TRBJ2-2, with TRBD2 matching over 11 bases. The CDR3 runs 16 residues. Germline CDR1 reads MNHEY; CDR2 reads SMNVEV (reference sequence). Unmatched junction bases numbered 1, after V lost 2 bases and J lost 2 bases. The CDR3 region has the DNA TGTGCCAGCAGTTTACTAGCGGGAGGAAACACCGGGGAGCTGTTTTTT. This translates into CASSLLAGGNTGELFF.

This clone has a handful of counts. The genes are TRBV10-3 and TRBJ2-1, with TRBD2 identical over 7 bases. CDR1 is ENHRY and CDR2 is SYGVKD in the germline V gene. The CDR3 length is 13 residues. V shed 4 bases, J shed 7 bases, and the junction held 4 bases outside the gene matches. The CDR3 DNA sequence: TGTGCCATCAGTGTCCTCGGGGGGAATGAGCAGTTCTTC. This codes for CAISVLGGNEQFF.

The CDR3 spells CASRSGVESKNIQYF. CDR3 coding DNA: TGTGCCAGCAGATCGGGAGTTGAGAGCAAAAACATTCAGTACTTC. The chain has TRBV7-9 and TRBJ2-4; D is possibly TRBD2 (6 bases). V lost 6 bases and J lost 3, with 15 bases in between. From germline, CDR1 is SEHNR and CDR2 FQNEAQ (reference sequence). The CDR3 is 15 amino acids.

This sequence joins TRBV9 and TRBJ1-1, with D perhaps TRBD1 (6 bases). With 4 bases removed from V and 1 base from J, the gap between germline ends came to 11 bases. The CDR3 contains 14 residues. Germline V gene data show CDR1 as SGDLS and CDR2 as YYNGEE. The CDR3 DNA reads TGTGCCAGCAGCCCGGGACACAAGAACACTGAAGCTTTCTTT. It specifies CASSPGHKNTEAFF.

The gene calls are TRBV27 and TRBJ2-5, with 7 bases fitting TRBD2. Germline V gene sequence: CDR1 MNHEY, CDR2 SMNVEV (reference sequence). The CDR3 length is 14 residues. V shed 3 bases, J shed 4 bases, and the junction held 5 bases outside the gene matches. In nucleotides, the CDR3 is TGTGCCAGCAGTTTCGGGAGGAGCGGAGAGACCCAGTACTTC. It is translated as CASSFGRSGETQYF.

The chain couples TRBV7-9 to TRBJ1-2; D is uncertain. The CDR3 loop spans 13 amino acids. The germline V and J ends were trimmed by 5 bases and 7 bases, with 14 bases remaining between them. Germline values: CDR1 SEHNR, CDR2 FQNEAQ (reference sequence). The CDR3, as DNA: TGTGCCAGCAGCGATAGACCCGAGCGTGGCTACACCTTC. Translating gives CASSDRPERGYTF.

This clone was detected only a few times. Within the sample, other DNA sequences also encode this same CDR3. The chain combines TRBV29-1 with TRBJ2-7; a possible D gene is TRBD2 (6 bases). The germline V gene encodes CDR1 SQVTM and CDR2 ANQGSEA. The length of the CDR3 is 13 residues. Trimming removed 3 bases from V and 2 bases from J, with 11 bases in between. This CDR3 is CSVEEGRPYEQYF. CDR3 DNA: TGCAGCGTTGAGGAGGGCCGCCCCTACGAGCAGTACTTC.

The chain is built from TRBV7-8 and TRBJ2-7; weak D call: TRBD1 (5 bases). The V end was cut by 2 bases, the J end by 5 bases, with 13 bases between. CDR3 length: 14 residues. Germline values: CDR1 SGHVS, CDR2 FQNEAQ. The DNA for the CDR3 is TGTGCCAGCAGCTTAATGGGAAGGGGTCACGAGCAGTACTTC. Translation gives CASSLMGRGHEQYF.